The clone carrying this T cell receptor (beta chain) has a count of ten or more. Antigen specificity is unknown. Time point denoted: newly diagnosed GD, antithyroid drugs for less than 3 months. There was RNA extracted from PBMCs, and the TCR library was made from it. This sample was included in a study of regulatory T cells in long-lasting Graves disease. Study background: Duration of antithyroid drug therapy among newly diagnosed Graves' patients was under 3 months.

Germline values: CDR1 SNHLY, CDR2 FYNNEI. The CDR3 spans 16 residues. The V and J ends lost 7 bases and 4 bases, in that order; junction bases with no gene match: 15. Through Arm-PCR of CDR3 regions and iRepertoire HTBI primers, TCR beta libraries were built. TCRdb called the multiplex PCR reads again in MiXCR, with one record for every CDR3 protein. In the table there are 350,000 to 500,000 distinct CDR3 sequences, 16% of which are singletons. The study's findings and limits: When disease was persistent, TRBV28, TRBJ1-2 and TRBJ2-5 were the favored segments. Since the sample size was small, accuracy may have been reduced. Persistent Graves' patients showed reduced TCR diversity versus newly diagnosed patients.

These data were also reused for a study on T cells in Graves' hyperthyroidism and ophthalmopathy.

The sequence was collected from a woman aged 25 to 39 with Graves disease. The specimen comprised peripheral blood mononuclear cells (PBMCs), sampled at new diagnosis, from a patient treated with antithyroid drugs. The genes are TRBV2 and TRBJ2-7; the match to TRBD1 covers 8 bases. This chain's CDR3 is CASTVDRDFSPYEQYF. The DNA for the CDR3 is TGTGCCAGCACTGTGGACAGGGACTTCTCTCCTTACGAGCAGTACTTC.